The 15 T cell receptor beta chains in this list originate from one sample, sequenced in a study of preoperative IRX-2 immunotherapy in early breast cancer. The treatment: preoperative locoregional IRX-2 cytokine immunotherapy. The table came from immunoSEQ multiplex PCR; TCRdb's copy has only in-frame clones and leaves some out. This sample has about 34,000 clones, with 90% to 95% found just once. Sampling was performed from a patient treated with IRX-2 immunotherapy. The receptors originated from a human donor with breast cancer.

V gene TRBV7-8 combines with J gene TRBJ1-5; TRBD1 agrees at 7 bases. CDR3 length equals 15 residues. CDR1 is SGHVS, CDR2 FQNEAQ, per germline. Trimming cost V 5 bases and J 2 bases; bases outside gene matches: 6. The CDR3 protein is CASSPTGHGNQPQHF. CDR3 coding DNA: TGTGCCAGCAGCCCGACAGGGCATGGCAATCAGCCCCAGCATTTT.

This CDR3 reads CASSWDGGALTDTQYF. The CDR3 DNA is TGTGCCAGCAGTTGGGATGGGGGGGCGCTCACAGATACGCAGTATTTT. The V call is TRBV6-6, the J call TRBJ2-3, with D maybe TRBD2 (7 bases). With 4 bases removed from V and 2 bases from J, the gap between germline ends came to 16 bases. CDR3 length: 16 residues. CDR1 and CDR2 (germline): MNHNY, SVGAGI (reference sequence).

The V gene is TRBV5-4, the J gene TRBJ2-7; TRBD2 agrees at 9 bases. Trimming at V came to 3 bases and at J to 6 bases, leaving 10 bases not matched to a gene. The germline gives CDR1 SGHNT, CDR2 YYREEE (reference sequence). The CDR3 has 15 residues. The CDR3 region is CASSSSSGLASEQYF. The CDR3, as DNA: TGTGCCAGCAGCTCCAGCTCGGGACTAGCTTCCGAGCAGTACTTC.

The rearrangement uses TRBV2 and TRBJ1-2; D is undetermined. CDR3 length: 11 residues. The germline CDR1 and CDR2 sequences are SNHLY and FYNNEI. Trimming shortened V by 4 bases and J by 3 bases, and 3 bases separated the two germline ends. DNA for the CDR3: TGTGCCAGCAGTGGACACTATGGCTACACCTTC. It codes for CASSGHYGYTF. Full variable domain (outside the CDR3, taken from reference TRBV2 and TRBJ1-2): EPEVTQTPSHQVTQMGQEVILRCVPISNHLYFYWYRQILGQKVEFLVSFYNNEISEKSEIFDDQFSVERPDGSNFTLKIRSTKLEDSAMYFCASSGHYGYTFGSGTRLTVV.

The chain joins TRBV12-5 to TRBJ1-1; D is unclear. Trimming stripped 7 bases from V and 4 bases from J, with 28 bases between. Germline-derived CDR1 and CDR2 are LGHNT and FRNRAP. The CDR3 is made up of 18 amino acids. CDR3 region: CASAVDHFGELSGTEAFF. The CDR3, as DNA: TGTGCTAGTGCCGTCGATCATTTTGGGGAACTGAGCGGCACTGAAGCTTTCTTT.

The chain carries TRBV2 and TRBJ1-6; D unclear. V lost 7 bases and J lost 4, with 8 bases in between. CDR1 and CDR2 (germline): SNHLY, FYNNEI. The CDR3 is 13 amino acids. The CDR3 protein is CASKPEYNSPLHF. The CDR3 DNA reads TGTGCCAGCAAGCCGGAATATAATTCACCCCTCCACTTT.

This rearrangement joins TRBV30 to TRBJ1-3; perhaps TRBD1 as D (6 bases). The CDR3 covers 14 residues. The germline V and J ends were trimmed by 2 bases and 4 bases, with 12 bases remaining between them. Germline V gene lookup returns CDR1 GTSNPN and CDR2 SVGIG (reference sequence). This CDR3 is CAWSMTGPGNTIYF. DNA of the CDR3: TGTGCCTGGAGTATGACAGGTCCAGGAAACACCATATATTTT.

The V call is TRBV7-9, the J call TRBJ1-1; D call uncertain. The ends were cut back, 3 bases at V and 1 base at J, with 6 bases in the middle. CDR1 and CDR2 from the germline V gene are SEHNR and FQNEAQ (reference sequence). This CDR3 spans 13 amino acids. CDR3 DNA sequence: TGTGCCAGCAGCTTCAGCAAGAACACTGAAGCTTTCTTT. Amino acids: CASSFSKNTEAFF.

DNA of the CDR3: TGTGCCAGCTTAGCGACAGGGGTGAACACTGAAGCTTTCTTT. Its translation is CASLATGVNTEAFF. This chain links TRBV18 with TRBJ1-1, with 8 bases identical to TRBD1. The germline V gene has CDR1 KGHSH and CDR2 LQKENI. This CDR3 has 14 amino acids. V lost 7 bases and J lost 0; bases outside the gene matches: 4.

The V and J genes are TRBV10-3 and TRBJ2-5; either TRBD1 or TRBD2 may fit D (6 bases each). This CDR3 contains 13 residues. Germline V gene sequence: CDR1 ENHRY, CDR2 SYGVKD. Trimming stripped 4 bases from V and 11 bases from J, with 17 bases between. The CDR3 here is CAISGLQGGEQYF. The CDR3, as DNA: TGTGCCATCAGTGGGTTACAGGGCGGGGAGCAGTACTTC.

The CDR3 DNA reads as TGTGCCAGCAGCCCACTCGGAGGGGATCTTCTTGAGCAGTACTTC. Protein: CASSPLGGDLLEQYF. The V gene is TRBV14, the J gene TRBJ2-7; the D gene is possibly TRBD2 (6 bases). V lost 4 bases and J 7 bases, leaving 20 bases between the germline ends. The germline gives CDR1 SGHDN, CDR2 FVKESK. This CDR3 contains 15 residues.

The chain employs TRBV30 and TRBJ2-2; D is uncertain. From germline, CDR1 is GTSNPN and CDR2 SVGIG (reference sequence). Trimming pared 8 bases from V and 1 base from J, leaving 14 bases between. The length of the CDR3 is 14 residues. CDR3 in amino acids: CAGARYRNTGELFF. CDR3 coding DNA: TGTGCCGGCGCACGATATAGGAACACCGGGGAGCTGTTTTTT.

The genes are TRBV14 and TRBJ1-1, with 9 nucleotides matching TRBD1. The V and J ends lost 3 bases and 2 bases, in that order; junction bases with no gene match: 7. This CDR3 contains 16 residues. Germline V CDR1 and CDR2: SGHDN, FVKESK. The chain's CDR3 is CASSHGDRASNTEAFF. CDR3 nucleotide sequence: TGTGCCAGCAGCCACGGGGACAGGGCTAGCAACACTGAAGCTTTCTTT.

This chain uses TRBV5-1 with TRBJ2-3; D may be TRBD2 (5 bases). The V end lost 4 bases, the J end lost 6 bases, and 21 bases lay between the germline ends. Germline V CDR1 and CDR2: SGHRS, YFSETQ. The CDR3 has 16 amino acids. The DNA for the CDR3 is TGCGCCAGCAGCCCAGCGTTGGGCCGAGGGCCGGATACGCAGTATTTT. Translated, it gives CASSPALGRGPDTQYF.

This chain connects TRBV7-9 to TRBJ2-7; the D is unclear. The CDR3 has 14 amino acids. The V and J ends lost 5 bases and 2 bases respectively, with 13 bases between them. The germline V gene encodes CDR1 SEHNR and CDR2 FQNEAQ (reference sequence). This CDR3 is CASSPSRFPYEQYF. CDR3 sequence (DNA): TGTGCCAGCAGCCCAAGCCGGTTTCCCTACGAGCAGTACTTC.